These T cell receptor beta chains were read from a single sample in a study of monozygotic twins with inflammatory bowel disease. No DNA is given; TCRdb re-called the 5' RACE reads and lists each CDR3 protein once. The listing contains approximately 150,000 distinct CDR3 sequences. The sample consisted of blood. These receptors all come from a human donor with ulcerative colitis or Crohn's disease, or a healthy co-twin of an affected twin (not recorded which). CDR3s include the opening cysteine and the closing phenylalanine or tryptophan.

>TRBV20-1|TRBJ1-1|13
CSARDDPYTEAFF
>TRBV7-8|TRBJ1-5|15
CVSSPPGWSNQPQHF
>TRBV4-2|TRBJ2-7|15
CASSQASTGVYEQYF
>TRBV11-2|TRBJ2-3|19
CASSSLEPTPGHLTDTQYF
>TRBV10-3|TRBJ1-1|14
CAIRGDRGDTEAFF
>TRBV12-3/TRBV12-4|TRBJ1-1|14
CASSFRNLNTEASF
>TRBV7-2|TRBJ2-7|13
CASSSEQDDEQYF
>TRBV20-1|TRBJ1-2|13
CSALDDSHYGYTF
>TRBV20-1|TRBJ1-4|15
CSATRPRGTNEKLFF
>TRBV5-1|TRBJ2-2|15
CASSLDYLNTGELFF
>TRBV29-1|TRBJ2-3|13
CSGVAGGTDTQYF
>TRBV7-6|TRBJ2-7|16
CASSLPGGPSSYEQYF
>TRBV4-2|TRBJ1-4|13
CASSPNLGGKLFF
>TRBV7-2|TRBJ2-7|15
CASSIAGTNSYEQYF
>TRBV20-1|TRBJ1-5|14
CSATGQFSNQPQHF
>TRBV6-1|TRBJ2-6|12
CASRSGANVLTF
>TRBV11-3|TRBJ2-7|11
CASSLDYEQYF
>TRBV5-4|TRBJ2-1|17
CASSFPMDRPRGNEQFF
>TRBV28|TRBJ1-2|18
CASSYVAAPEPANYGYTF
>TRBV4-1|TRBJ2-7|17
CASSLALGTGAPYEQYF
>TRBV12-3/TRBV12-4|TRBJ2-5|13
CASSHYRGETQYF
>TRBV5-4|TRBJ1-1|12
CASSPGGTEAFF
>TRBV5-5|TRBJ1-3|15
CASSLMVAGGNTIYF
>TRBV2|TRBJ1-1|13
CASSEGQSTEAFF
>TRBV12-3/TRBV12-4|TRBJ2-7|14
CASSGLTSSYEQYF
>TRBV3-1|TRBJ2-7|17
CASSQPTLAGGSYEQYF
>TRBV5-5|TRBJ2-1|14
CASSLVGSYNEQFF
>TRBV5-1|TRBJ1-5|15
CASSLGPRGNQPQHF
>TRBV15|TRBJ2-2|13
CATSRDRVGELFF
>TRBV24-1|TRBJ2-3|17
CATSEPLGTTPGATQYF
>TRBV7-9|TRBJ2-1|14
CASNYHGSYNEQFF
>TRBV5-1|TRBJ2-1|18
CASSLAYLDPTPYNEQFF
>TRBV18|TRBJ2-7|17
CASSPLLLKETSYEQYF
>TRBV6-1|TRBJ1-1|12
CASSPGGGTAFF
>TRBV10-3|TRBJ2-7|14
CAIRPGQGTYEQYF
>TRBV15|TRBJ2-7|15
CATSRGPPSSYEQYF
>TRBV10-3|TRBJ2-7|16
CAISPGPLTGTYEQYF
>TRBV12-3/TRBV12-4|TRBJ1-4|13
CTSSLNSLEKLFF
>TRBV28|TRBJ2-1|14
CASSIIGSYNEQFF
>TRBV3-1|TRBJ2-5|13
CASSQVHPETQYF
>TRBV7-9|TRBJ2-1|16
CASSLVGNVRNNEQFF
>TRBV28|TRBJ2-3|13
CASKQGGTDTQYF
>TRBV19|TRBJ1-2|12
CASTPRGLGYTF
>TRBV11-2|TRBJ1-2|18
CASSFPGGLRLPNYGYTF
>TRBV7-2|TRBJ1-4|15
CASSLEGGLNEKLFF
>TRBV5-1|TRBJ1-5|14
CASSSQGGNQPQHF
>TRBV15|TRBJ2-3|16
CATSRATTQSTDTQYF
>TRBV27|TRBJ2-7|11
CALAPNYEQYF
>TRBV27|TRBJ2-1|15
CASSGGLAWAYEQFF
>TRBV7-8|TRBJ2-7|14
CASSFMRGRYEQYF